This TCR beta chain was retrieved from a study of blood T cell repertoires in COVID-19. As for the study in general: PBMCs, B-cell-depleted T cells, or T cells provided the cDNA or gDNA that made up the material.

The table came from immunoSEQ multiplex PCR; TCRdb's copy has only in-frame clones and leaves some out. This table has 300,000 or so clones, about nine tenths appearing once. Within 2 weeks of study entry, exposed participants had contacted a PCR-confirmed or clinician-diagnosed COVID-19 case. The sequence was collected from a woman between 50 and 59 years old who had been exposed to COVID-19. The sequenced sample was PBMCs or T cells enriched from blood (not recorded which).

CDR3 nucleotides: TGCGCCAGCAGCTTGGACTCTTTCTCCTACAATGAGCAGTTCTTC. Translation: CASSLDSFSYNEQFF. This chain connects TRBV5-1 to TRBJ2-1; D is uncertain. With 0 bases removed from V and 0 bases from J, the gap between germline ends came to 7 bases. The CDR3 extends over 15 amino acids. Per germline, CDR1 SGHRS and CDR2 YFSETQ.